This T cell receptor (beta chain) was recovered during a study of T cells in Graves' hyperthyroidism and ophthalmopathy. Study context: Peripheral blood was secured at the point of initial diagnosis, before any treatment.

This clonotype was detected many times. Its antigen is unknown. Study-wide points: Most thyroid-expanded clonotypes above 0.001 were also found in blood.

Amplification of TCR beta CDR3 regions was performed using RNA transcripts as template. HTBI primers were employed in a first-round RT-PCR of the TCR CDR3. TCRdb reprocessed the multiplex PCR reads with MiXCR, giving one entry per CDR3 protein. The data contain 660,000 or so distinct CDR3 sequences, about a fifth of them singletons. The CDR3 length is 14 residues. Trimming took off 1 base at V and 3 bases at J, with 9 bases between the two ends. Each ophthalmopathy patient scored at least 3 on the Clinical Activity Score and at least 4 on NOSPECS grade, with duration under 3 months. Clinical symptoms, serum thyroxine, TRAb, thyroid ultrasound and orbital computed tomography informed diagnoses.

This receptor was identified in a man aged 25 to 45 with Graves' ophthalmopathy. The sequencing sample was made of blood. The rearrangement links TRBV12-3 or TRBV12-4 to TRBJ1-1, with a weak D call TRBD1 (5 bases). CDR3 DNA: TGTGCCAGCAGTTTAGGACAGCCCCACACTGAAGCTTTCTTT. This encodes CASSLGQPHTEAFF.